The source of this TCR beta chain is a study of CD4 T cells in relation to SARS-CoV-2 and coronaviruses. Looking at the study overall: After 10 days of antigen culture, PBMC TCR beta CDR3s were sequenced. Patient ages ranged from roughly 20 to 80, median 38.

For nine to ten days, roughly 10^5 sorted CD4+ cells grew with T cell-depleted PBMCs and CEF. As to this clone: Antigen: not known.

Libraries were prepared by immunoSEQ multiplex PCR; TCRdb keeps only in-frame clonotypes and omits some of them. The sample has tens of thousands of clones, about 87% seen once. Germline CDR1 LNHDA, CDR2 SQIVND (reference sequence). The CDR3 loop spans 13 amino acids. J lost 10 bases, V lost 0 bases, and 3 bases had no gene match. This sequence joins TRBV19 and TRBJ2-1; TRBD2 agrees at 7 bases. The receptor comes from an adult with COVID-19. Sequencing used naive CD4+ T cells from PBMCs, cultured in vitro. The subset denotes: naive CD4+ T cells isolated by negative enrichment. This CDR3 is CASSIESGNEQFF. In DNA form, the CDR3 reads TGTGCCAGTAGTATAGAAAGCGGGAACGAGCAGTTCTTC.